This entry is about one T cell receptor beta chain. Germline V gene data show CDR1 as SGHDT and CDR2 as YYEEEE. The V end was cut by 3 bases, the J end by 4 bases, with 19 bases between. This CDR3 contains 16 residues. This sample was taken from a study of control samples from healthy donors and cancer patients. Libraries were prepared by immunoSEQ multiplex PCR; TCRdb keeps only in-frame clonotypes and omits some of them. The repertoire includes over 80,000 clones, roughly four fifths of them detected once, and roughly 2% sits in the top ten. The receptor was derived from a man between 60 and 75 years old in good health. The chain couples TRBV5-6 to TRBJ1-1; D is possibly TRBD1 (5 bases). The sequenced sample consisted of blood. In DNA form, the CDR3 reads TGTGCCAGCAGCTATCGTAGGGGAGGGCCGGTCACTGAAGCTTTCTTT. The encoded protein is CASSYRRGGPVTEAFF.